What follows are 9 T cell receptor beta chains derived from one specimen sequenced in a study of vaccination effects on CD4 cells after COVID-19. Assay used: immunoSEQ multiplex PCR; TCRdb lists only in-frame clones, some missing. Among 65,000 to 90,000 clones listed, about four fifths were seen once. These receptors have no known antigen. ViraFEST used viral peptide pools to expand antigen-specific CD4+ T cells before sequencing. The culture ran for under eleven days, and then CD4+ T cells were isolated. Nobody among the vaccine recipients had prior SARS-CoV-2 infection (nucleocapsid antibodies were negative). The sequences come from CD4+ T cells from PBMCs cultured with HCoV-NL63 spike peptides, collected before COVID-19 vaccination. The receptor set was obtained from a human donor who received a COVID-19 vaccine.

The DNA of the CDR3 is TGTGCCAGCAGCTTATCCCGCCAGTCCTATGGCTACACCTTC. This encodes CASSLSRQSYGYTF. The chain is built from TRBV7-9 and TRBJ1-2; D gene ambiguous. Germline CDR1 reads SEHNR; CDR2 reads FQNEAQ (reference sequence). This CDR3 has 14 residues. V was cut by 2 bases and J by 4 bases, with 11 bases left in between.

This CDR3 reads CASSSRTGLSNQPQHF. For the CDR3, the DNA is TGTGCCAGCAGCTCGAGGACAGGGTTAAGCAATCAGCCCCAGCATTTT. The chain links TRBV7-8 to TRBJ1-5; 8 positions match TRBD1. This CDR3 is 16 amino acids long. V was pared by 4 bases and J by 1 base, with 6 bases of the junction left unmatched. CDR1 is SGHVS, CDR2 FQNEAQ, per germline. Supplemented by reference TRBV7-8 and TRBJ1-5, the full variable domain reads GAGVSQSPRYKVAKRGQDVALRCDPISGHVSLFWYQQALGQGPEFLTYFQNEAQLDKSGLPSDRFFAERPEGSVSTLKIQRTQQEDSAVYLCASSSRTGLSNQPQHFGDGTRLSIL.

V usage is TRBV5-1 and J usage is TRBJ1-4; no clear D. The CDR3 runs 16 residues. Germline V CDR1 and CDR2: SGHRS, YFSETQ. The ends were cut back, 4 bases at V and 0 bases at J, with 13 bases in the middle. CDR3 nucleotide sequence: TGCGCCAGCAGCCCCATCTCCACTTCAACTAATGAAAAACTGTTTTTT. Protein product: CASSPISTSTNEKLFF.

CDR3 sequence (DNA): TGTGCCAGCAGCCTCGTCCCGGGACAGGGAGCAGATACGCAGTATTTT. Its translation is CASSLVPGQGADTQYF. The chain carries TRBV5-5 and TRBJ2-3; TRBD1 aligns across 9 bases. The V segment lost 4 bases and the J segment 4 bases; nucleotides outside the gene matches: 10. Germline lookup yields CDR1 SGHKS and CDR2 YYEKEE (reference sequence). The CDR3 runs 16 residues.

The chain is built from TRBV7-2 and TRBJ2-7, with D possibly TRBD2 on 5 matching bases. V was trimmed by 10 bases and J by 4 bases, leaving 17 bases between them. CDR1 is SGHTA and CDR2 is FQGNSA in the germline V gene. CDR3 length equals 13 residues. This CDR3 is CAIYISGDYEQYV. The CDR3 DNA sequence: TGTGCCATCTACATCTCCGGGGATTACGAGCAGTACGTC.

The rearrangement joins TRBV7-2 to TRBJ1-4; 7 nucleotides align to TRBD1. CDR1 is SGHTA, CDR2 FQGNSA, per germline. The CDR3 length is 14 residues. The junction had 5 bases not matched to a gene; V was cut back by 2 bases and J by 8 bases. DNA for the CDR3: TGTGCCAGCAGCTTACGACAGGGAGCCGAAAAACTGTTTTTT. As protein: CASSLRQGAEKLFF. The whole variable domain, filled in from reference TRBV7-2 and TRBJ1-4, reads GAGVSQSPSNKVTEKGKDVELRCDPISGHTALYWYRQSLGQGLEFLIYFQGNSAPDKSGLPSDRFSAERTGGSVSTLTIQRTQQEDSAVYLCASSLRQGAEKLFFGSGTQLSVL.

The count of this clone is one. The chain combines TRBV24-1 with TRBJ1-2, with D perhaps matching TRBD1 (5 bases). The CDR3 is 14 amino acids. Germline loops: CDR1 KGHDR, CDR2 SFDVKD. Trimming removed 3 bases at V and 5 bases at J, with 12 bases between. In nucleotides, the CDR3 is TGTGCCACCAGTGATGGGGGTGCGACTTATGGCTACACCTTC. Protein sequence: CATSDGGATYGYTF.

About this clone: A clone one base away is much larger, so this may be a read error. The chain uses TRBV12-3 or TRBV12-4 and TRBJ1-5; possible D gene TRBD1, 6 bases. V was pared by 5 bases and J by 2 bases, with 7 bases between. This CDR3 region has 13 residues. CDR3 nucleotide sequence: TGTGCCAGCAGTGCAGGGGGCAATCAGCCCCAGCATTTT. Amino acids: CASSAGGNQPQHF.

V is TRBV19 and J is TRBJ1-5, with D perhaps TRBD1 (5 bases). The germline gives CDR1 LNHDA, CDR2 SQIVND (reference sequence). Trimming left V 0 bases short and J 3 bases short, with 9 bases between. The CDR3 runs to 15 residues. CDR3 coding DNA: TGTGCCAGTAGTATAGACGGGGCTCTCAATCAGCCCCAGCATTTT. Translation: CASSIDGALNQPQHF.